The rows below give T cell receptor beta chains drawn from one sample of a study of cytomegalovirus exposure and HLA in healthy donors. Using immunoSEQ multiplex PCR, the repertoire was profiled, and TCRdb retains in-frame clones only, with some absent. The data hold about 330,000 clones, with around 90% observed a single time. What was sequenced was PBMCs. Receptors were obtained from a woman in her 30s in good health and CMV-seropositive. Both conserved end residues are trimmed from each CDR3.

v_gene	j_gene	CDR3aa
TRBV4-1	TRBJ2-7	ASSQTGQGIEQY
TRBV29-1	TRBJ2-5	SAKNRGSLSFGETQY
TRBV7-7	TRBJ2-2	ASSLVAGSGELF
TRBV7-9	TRBJ2-5	ASSHREKGPQETQY
TRBV9	TRBJ2-7	ASSVGDRVEGYEQY
TRBV27	TRBJ2-5	ASSLYMPGTSGRVQETQY
TRBV11-3	TRBJ2-7	ASSLDQGSYEQY
TRBV4-1	TRBJ2-6	ASSLTAGASSGANVLT
TRBV25-1	TRBJ2-7	ASRFSQGEQY
TRBV11-2	TRBJ2-5	ASSLAGGRETQY
TRBV6-1	TRBJ2-7	ASSEGQGGTYEQY
TRBV11-3	TRBJ2-2	ASSADRANTGELF
TRBV5-1	TRBJ1-4	ASSLQGRINEKLF
TRBV27	TRBJ1-1	ASSFGGIHNTEAF
TRBV19	TRBJ2-7	ASGWDRSYEQY
TRBV5-1	TRBJ1-6	ASSLTSTGAYSPLH
TRBV7-2	TRBJ2-5	ASSFGQGQETQY
TRBV5-3	TRBJ2-1	ARSSGLAGGSLYNEQF
TRBV29-1	TRBJ2-7	SVVPGHLDGE
TRBV6-5	TRBJ2-7	ASSYFAGAYEQY
TRBV27	TRBJ2-7	ASSSPYEQY
TRBV4-3	TRBJ2-5	ASSLYPGETQY
TRBV6-1	TRBJ1-2	ASSAESYGYT
TRBV7-3	TRBJ2-7	ASSLGGGISYEQY
TRBV19	TRBJ1-5	ASGGNPGNQPQH
TRBV5-1	TRBJ2-1	ASSSLGERDNEQF
TRBV28	TRBJ1-2	ASILDRGQYGYT
TRBV29-1	TRBJ2-3	SVEVSGSSPTDTQY
TRBV4-3	TRBJ1-1	ASSQDLRELKYEAF
TRBV28	TRBJ1-2	ALNEGGGYT
TRBV29-1	TRBJ2-3	SVVSGTDTQY
TRBV15	TRBJ2-7	ATSRDPGGYAYEQY
TRBV11-2	TRBJ2-1	ASSAQVQGHNEQF
TRBV7-2	TRBJ2-3	ASSLAGRTDTQY
TRBV30	TRBJ2-7	AWSPGAVQY
TRBV7-2	TRBJ1-5	ASSYQGTGGGQPQH
TRBV9	TRBJ2-1	ASSVRAGEYNEQF